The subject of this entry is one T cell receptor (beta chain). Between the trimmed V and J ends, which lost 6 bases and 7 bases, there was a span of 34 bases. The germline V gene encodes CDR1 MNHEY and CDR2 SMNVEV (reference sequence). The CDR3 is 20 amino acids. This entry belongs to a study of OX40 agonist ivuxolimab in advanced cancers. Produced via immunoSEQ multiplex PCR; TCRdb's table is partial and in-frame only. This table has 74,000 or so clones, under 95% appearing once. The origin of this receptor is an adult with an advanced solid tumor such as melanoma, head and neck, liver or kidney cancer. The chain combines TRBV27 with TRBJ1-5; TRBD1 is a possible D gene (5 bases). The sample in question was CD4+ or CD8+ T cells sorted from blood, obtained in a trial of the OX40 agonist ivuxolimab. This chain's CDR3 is CASRRTDSVGDPGARQPQHF. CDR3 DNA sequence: TGTGCCAGCAGGCGAACCGACTCTGTTGGGGACCCGGGAGCACGGCAGCCCCAGCATTTT.